This TCR beta chain emerged from a study of response to subunit inactivated influenza vaccine. Via MiXCR, TCRdb re-called the RT-PCR reads, giving one row per CDR3 protein. The sample includes around 650,000 distinct CDR3 sequences, approximately 14% of them seen just once. The receptor comes from a man aged 50 to 60 who received an inactivated influenza vaccine. The sequencing here drew on PBMCs from blood, taken approximately 13 days after vaccination.

CDR3 amino acids: CSVGGGGGRQETQYF. The CDR3 coding sequence is TGCAGCGTTGGAGGAGGGGGGGGAAGGCAAGAGACCCAGTACTTC. The chain employs TRBV29-1 and TRBJ2-5; the D gene is possibly TRBD2 (7 bases). The V gene's germline CDR1 is SQVTM and CDR2 ANQGSEA. The CDR3 covers 15 residues. Trimming pared 4 bases from V and 2 bases from J, leaving 17 bases between.